What follows are 5 T cell receptor beta chains derived from one specimen sequenced in a study of blood T cell repertoires in COVID-19. The table came from immunoSEQ multiplex PCR; TCRdb's copy has only in-frame clones and leaves some out. The sample has approximately 330,000 clones, roughly 87% seen once. The sample comprised peripheral blood. The receptor set was obtained from a man aged 25-45 years with COVID-19, enrolled during active disease.

The rearrangement links TRBV19 to TRBJ1-1, with D perhaps TRBD1 (6 bases). Trimming took 5 bases from V and 7 from J, leaving 14 bases between them. CDR1 and CDR2 (germline): LNHDA, SQIVND (reference sequence). CDR3 size: 13 residues. For the CDR3, the DNA is TGTGCCAGTAGTGCACAGGGCTATGGTGAAGCTTTCTTT. It encodes CASSAQGYGEAFF.

The chain uses TRBV24-1 and TRBJ2-7; 9 nucleotides match TRBD1. The length of the CDR3 is 17 residues. Trimming cost V 8 bases and J 0 bases; bases outside gene matches: 13. Germline V gene lookup returns CDR1 KGHDR and CDR2 SFDVKD. This CDR3 is CATTLPPGTGLSYEQYF. The CDR3 region has the DNA TGTGCCACCACCCTACCGCCTGGGACAGGGCTCTCCTACGAGCAGTACTTC.

The chain couples TRBV29-1 to TRBJ1-3, with 10 bases fitting TRBD1. V was clipped by 5 bases and J by 0 bases; unmatched bases: 7. The germline CDR1 and CDR2 sequences are SQVTM and ANQGSEA. The CDR3 is 16 amino acids. This CDR3 reads CSVYDRGPDSGNTIYF. The CDR3 nucleotides read TGCAGCGTTTACGACAGGGGGCCCGACTCTGGAAACACCATATATTTT.

This chain links TRBV3-1 (or the pseudogene TRBV3-2) with TRBJ2-1; 10 nucleotides align to TRBD2. Germline V gene lookup returns CDR1 LGHDT and CDR2 YNNKEL (reference sequence). Trimming removed 0 bases from V and 0 bases from J; junction bases left unmatched: 5. This CDR3 has 18 amino acids. The CDR3 loop is CASSQELSSGSSYNEQFF. DNA of the CDR3: TGTGCCAGCAGCCAAGAATTGTCTAGCGGGAGCTCCTACAATGAGCAGTTCTTC.

This clone was found once. The chain links TRBV24-1 to TRBJ2-3; TRBD2 aligns across 7 bases. The CDR3 spans 13 residues. Germline assignment: CDR1 KGHDR and CDR2 SFDVKD. V lost 9 bases and J lost 3; bases outside the gene matches: 5. The CDR3 region is CATQRGVTDTQYF. As DNA, the CDR3 is TGTGCCACCCAGCGGGGTGTGACAGATACGCAGTATTTT.